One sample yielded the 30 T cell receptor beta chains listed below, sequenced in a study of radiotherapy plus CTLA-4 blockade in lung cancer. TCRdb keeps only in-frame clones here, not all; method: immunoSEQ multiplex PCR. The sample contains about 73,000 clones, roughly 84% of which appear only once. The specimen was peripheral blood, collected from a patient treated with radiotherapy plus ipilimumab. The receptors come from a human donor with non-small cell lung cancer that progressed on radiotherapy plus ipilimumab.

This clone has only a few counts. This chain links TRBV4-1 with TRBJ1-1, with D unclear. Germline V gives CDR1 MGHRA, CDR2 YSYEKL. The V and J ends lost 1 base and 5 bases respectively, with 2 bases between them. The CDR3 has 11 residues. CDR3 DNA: TGCGCCAGCAGCCAAGCAACTGAAGCTTTCTTT. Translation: CASSQATEAFF.

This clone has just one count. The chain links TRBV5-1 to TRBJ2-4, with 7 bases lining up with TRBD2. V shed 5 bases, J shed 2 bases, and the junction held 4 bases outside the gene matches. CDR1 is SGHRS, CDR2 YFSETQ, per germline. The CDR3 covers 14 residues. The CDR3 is CASSSAGTKNIQYF. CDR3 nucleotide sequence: TGCGCCAGCAGTTCAGCGGGGACCAAAAACATTCAGTACTTC.

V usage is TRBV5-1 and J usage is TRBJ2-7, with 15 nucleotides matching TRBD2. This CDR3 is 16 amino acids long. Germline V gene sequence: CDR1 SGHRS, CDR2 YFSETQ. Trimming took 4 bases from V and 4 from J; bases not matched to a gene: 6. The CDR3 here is CASSHGLAGGRYEQYF. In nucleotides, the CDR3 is TGCGCCAGCAGCCATGGACTAGCGGGAGGGAGGTACGAGCAGTACTTC.

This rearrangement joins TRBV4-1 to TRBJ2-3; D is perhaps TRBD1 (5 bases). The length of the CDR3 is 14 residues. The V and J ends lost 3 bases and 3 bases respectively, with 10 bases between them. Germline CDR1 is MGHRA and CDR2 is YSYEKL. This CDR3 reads CASSQGQKTDTQYF. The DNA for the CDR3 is TGCGCCAGCAGCCAGGGGCAGAAGACAGATACGCAGTATTTT.

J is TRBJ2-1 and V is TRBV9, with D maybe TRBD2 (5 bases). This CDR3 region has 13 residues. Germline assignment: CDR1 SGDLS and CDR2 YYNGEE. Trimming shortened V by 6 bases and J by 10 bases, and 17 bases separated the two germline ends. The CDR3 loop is CASNRASFGEQFF. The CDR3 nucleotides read TGTGCCAGCAATAGGGCTAGCTTCGGAGAGCAGTTCTTC.

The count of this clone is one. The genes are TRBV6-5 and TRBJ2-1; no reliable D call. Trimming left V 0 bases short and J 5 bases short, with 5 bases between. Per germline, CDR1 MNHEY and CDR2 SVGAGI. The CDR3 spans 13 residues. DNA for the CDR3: TGTGCCAGCAGTTACTCGTCTCACAATGAGCAGTTCTTC. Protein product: CASSYSSHNEQFF.

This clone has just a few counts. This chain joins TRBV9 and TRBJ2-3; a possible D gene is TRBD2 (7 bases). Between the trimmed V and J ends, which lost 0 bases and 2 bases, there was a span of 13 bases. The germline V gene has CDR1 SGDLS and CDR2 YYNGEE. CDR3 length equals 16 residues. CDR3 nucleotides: TGTGCCAGCAGCGTAGGAGGGGGGGCTAACACAGATACGCAGTATTTT. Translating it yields CASSVGGGANTDTQYF.

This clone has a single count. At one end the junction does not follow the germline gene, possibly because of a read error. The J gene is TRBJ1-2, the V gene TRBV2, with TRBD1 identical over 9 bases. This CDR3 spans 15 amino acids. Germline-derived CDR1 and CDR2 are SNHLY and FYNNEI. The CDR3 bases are TGTGCCAGCAGCGAAGGACAGGGGACCCACTATGGCTACACCTTC. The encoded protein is CASSEGQGTHYGYTF. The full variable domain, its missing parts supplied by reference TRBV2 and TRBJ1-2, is EPEVTQTPSHQVTQMGQEVILRCVPISNHLYFYWYRQILGQKVEFLVSFYNNEISEKSEIFDDQFSVERPDGSNFTLKIRSTKLEDSAMYFCASSEGQGTHYGYTFGSGTRLTVV.

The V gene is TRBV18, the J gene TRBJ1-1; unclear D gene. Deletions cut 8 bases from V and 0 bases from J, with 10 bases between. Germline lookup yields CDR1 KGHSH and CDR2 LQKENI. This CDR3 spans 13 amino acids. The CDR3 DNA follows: TGTGCCAGCGCAGAAGGGATGAACACTGAAGCTTTCTTT. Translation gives CASAEGMNTEAFF.

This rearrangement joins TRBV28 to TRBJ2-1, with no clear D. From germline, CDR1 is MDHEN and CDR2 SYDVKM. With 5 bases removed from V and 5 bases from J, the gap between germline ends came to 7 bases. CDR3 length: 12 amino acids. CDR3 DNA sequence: TGTGCCAGCAGTCGAACACACAATGAGCAGTTCTTC. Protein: CASSRTHNEQFF.

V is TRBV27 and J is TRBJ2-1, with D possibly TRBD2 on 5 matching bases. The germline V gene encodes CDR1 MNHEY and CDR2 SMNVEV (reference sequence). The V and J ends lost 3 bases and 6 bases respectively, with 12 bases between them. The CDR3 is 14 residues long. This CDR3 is CASSFSRASNEQFF. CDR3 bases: TGTGCCAGCAGTTTTTCGCGGGCCTCCAATGAGCAGTTCTTC.

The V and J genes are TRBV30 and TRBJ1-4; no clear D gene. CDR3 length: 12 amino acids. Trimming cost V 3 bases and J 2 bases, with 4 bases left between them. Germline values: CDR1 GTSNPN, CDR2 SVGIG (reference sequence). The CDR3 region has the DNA TGTGCCTGGAGCGGCACTAATGAAAAACTGTTTTTT. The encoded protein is CAWSGTNEKLFF.

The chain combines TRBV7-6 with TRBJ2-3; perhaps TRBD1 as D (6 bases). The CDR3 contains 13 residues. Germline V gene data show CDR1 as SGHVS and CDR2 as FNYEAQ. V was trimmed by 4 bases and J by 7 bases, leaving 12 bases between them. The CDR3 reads CASSSEQGNTQYF. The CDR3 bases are TGTGCCAGCAGCTCGGAACAGGGAAATACGCAGTATTTT.

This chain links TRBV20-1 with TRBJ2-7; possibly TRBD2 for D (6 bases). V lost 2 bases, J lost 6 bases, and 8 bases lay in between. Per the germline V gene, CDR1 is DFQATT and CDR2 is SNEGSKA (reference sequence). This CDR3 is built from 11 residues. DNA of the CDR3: TGCAGTGCTAGATCCGGGGGCGAGCAGTACTTC. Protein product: CSARSGGEQYF.

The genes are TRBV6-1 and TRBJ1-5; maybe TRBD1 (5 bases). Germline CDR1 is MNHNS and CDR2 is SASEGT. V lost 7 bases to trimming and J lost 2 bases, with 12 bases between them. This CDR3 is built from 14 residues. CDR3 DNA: TGTGCCAGCATGTTTGAACAGGGCAATCAGCCCCAGCATTTT. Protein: CASMFEQGNQPQHF.

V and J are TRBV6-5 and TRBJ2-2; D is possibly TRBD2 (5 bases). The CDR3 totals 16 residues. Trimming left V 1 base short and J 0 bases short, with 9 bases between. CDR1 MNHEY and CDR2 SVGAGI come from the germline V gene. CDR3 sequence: CASSYFAGSNTGELFF. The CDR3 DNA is TGTGCCAGCAGTTACTTTGCGGGTTCGAACACCGGGGAGCTGTTTTTT.

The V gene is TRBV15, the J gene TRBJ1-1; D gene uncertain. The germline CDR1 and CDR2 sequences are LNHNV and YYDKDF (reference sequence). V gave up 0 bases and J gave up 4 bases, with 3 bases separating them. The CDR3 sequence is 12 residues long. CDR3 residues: CATSRDITEAFF. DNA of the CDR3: TGTGCCACCAGCAGAGATATCACTGAAGCTTTCTTT. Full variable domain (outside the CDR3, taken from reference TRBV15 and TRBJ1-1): DAMVIQNPRYQVTQFGKPVTLSCSQTLNHNVMYWYQQKSSQAPKLLFHYYDKDFNNEADTPDNFQSRRPNTSFCFLDIRSPGLGDTAMYLCATSRDITEAFFGQGTRLTVV.

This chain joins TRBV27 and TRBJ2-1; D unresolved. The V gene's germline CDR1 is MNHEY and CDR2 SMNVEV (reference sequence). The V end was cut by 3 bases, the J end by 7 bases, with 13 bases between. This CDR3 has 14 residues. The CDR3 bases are TGTGCCAGCAGTTTGGATCGAACAATTAATGAGCAGTTCTTC. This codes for CASSLDRTINEQFF.

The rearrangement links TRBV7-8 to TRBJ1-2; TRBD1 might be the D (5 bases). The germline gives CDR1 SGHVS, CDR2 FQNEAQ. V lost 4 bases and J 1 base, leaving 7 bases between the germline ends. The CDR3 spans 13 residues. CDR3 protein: CASSWGDNYGYTF. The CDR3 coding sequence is TGTGCCAGCAGCTGGGGGGATAACTATGGCTACACCTTC.

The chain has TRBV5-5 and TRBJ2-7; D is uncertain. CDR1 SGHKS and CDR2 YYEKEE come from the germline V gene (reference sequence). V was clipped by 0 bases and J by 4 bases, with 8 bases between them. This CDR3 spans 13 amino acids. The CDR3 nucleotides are TGTGCCAGCAGCTTGGATCCCTATTACGAGCAGTACGTC. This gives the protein CASSLDPYYEQYV.

For the CDR3, the DNA is TGTGCCAGCAGTTACGCGGGACAGGGCGATAGAGAGCAGTACTTC. This sequence encodes CASSYAGQGDREQYF. J is TRBJ2-7 and V is TRBV6-7; the match to TRBD1 covers 9 bases. TRBV6-7 counts as an open reading frame of uncertain function. Trimming took 2 bases from V and 7 from J; bases not matched to a gene: 9. The CDR3 has 15 amino acids.

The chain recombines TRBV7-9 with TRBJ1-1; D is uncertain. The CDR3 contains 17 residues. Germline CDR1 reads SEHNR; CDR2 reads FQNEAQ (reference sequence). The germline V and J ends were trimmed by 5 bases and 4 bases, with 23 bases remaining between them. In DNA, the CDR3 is TGTGCCAGCAGCCCCGGGGAAGGGAAATGGATCAGCACTGAAGCTTTCTTT. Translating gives CASSPGEGKWISTEAFF.

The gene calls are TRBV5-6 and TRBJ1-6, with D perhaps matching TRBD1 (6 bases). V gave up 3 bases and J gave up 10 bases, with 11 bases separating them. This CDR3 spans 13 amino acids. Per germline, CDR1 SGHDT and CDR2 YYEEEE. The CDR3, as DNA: TGTGCCAGCAGCTCCAACAGGGACTCACCCCTCCACTTT. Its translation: CASSSNRDSPLHF. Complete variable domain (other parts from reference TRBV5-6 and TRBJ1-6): DAGVTQSPTHLIKTRGQQVTLRCSPKSGHDTVSWYQQALGQGPQFIFQYYEEEERQRGNFPDRFSGHQFPNYSSELNVNALLLGDSALYLCASSSNRDSPLHFGNGTRLTVT.

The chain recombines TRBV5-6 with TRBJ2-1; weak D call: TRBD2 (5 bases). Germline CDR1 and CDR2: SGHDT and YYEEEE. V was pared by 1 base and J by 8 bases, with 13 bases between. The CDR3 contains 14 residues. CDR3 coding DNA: TGTGCCAGCAGCTTGTACCTAGCAGGACATGAGCAGTTCTTC. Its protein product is CASSLYLAGHEQFF.

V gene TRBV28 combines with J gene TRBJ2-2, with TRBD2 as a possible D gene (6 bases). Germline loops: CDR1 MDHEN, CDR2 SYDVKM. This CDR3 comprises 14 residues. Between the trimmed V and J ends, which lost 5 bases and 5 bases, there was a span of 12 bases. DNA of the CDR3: TGTGCCAGCAGTCAGACTAGTTTTACCGGGGAGCTGTTTTTT. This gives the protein CASSQTSFTGELFF. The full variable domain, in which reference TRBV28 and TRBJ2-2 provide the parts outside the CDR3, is DVKVTQSSRYLVKRTGEKVFLECVQDMDHENMFWYRQDPGLGLRLIYFSYDVKMKEKGDIPEGYSVSREKKERFSLILESASTNQTSMYLCASSQTSFTGELFFGEGSRLTVL.

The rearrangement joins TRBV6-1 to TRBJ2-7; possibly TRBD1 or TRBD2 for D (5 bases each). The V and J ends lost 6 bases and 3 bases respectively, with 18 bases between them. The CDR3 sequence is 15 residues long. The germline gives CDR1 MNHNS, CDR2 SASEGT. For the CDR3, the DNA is TGTGCCAGCAGCGGTCAGTGGGACGCAGTCTACGAGCAGTACTTC. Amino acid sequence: CASSGQWDAVYEQYF.

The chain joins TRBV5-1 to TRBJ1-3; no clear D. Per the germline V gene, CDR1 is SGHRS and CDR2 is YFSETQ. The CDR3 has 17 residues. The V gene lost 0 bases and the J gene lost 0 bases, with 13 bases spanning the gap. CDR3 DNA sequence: TGCGCCAGCAGCTTGGAACGTGGCGGGAGCTCTGGAAACACCATATATTTT. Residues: CASSLERGGSSGNTIYF.

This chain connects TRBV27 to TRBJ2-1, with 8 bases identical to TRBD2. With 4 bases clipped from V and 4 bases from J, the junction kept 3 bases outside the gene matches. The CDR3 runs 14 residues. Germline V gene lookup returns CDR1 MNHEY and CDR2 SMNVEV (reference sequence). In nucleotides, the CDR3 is TGTGCCAGCAGTTATACTAGCGGATACAATGAGCAGTTCTTC. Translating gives CASSYTSGYNEQFF.

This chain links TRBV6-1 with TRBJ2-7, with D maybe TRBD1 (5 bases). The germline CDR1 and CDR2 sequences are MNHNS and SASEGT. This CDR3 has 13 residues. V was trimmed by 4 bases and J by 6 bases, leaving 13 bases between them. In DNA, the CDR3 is TGTGCCAGCAGTGTACTCCAGGGTGGCGAGCAGTACGTC. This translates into CASSVLQGGEQYV.

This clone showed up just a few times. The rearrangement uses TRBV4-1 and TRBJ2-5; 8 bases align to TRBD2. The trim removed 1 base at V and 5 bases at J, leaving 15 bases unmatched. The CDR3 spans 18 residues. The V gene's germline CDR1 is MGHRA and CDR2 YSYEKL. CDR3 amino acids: CASSQGFGPGREVETQYF. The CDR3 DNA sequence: TGCGCCAGCAGCCAAGGATTCGGCCCCGGGAGGGAGGTGGAGACCCAGTACTTC.